The entry that follows covers one T cell receptor beta chain sequence. The sample holds other DNA sequences that translate to the same CDR3. Naive CD45RA+ and memory CD45RA-negative subsets were split from CD4+ cells. This specimen comes from a study of shared clonotypes between healthy human individuals. TCRdb's table, derived via immunoSEQ multiplex PCR, lists solely in-frame clones and lacks some. Of about 330,000 clones listed, around two thirds are singletons. CDR1 is KGHSH and CDR2 is LQKENI in the germline V gene. Trimming shortened V by 3 bases and J by 0 bases, and 5 bases separated the two germline ends. The length of the CDR3 is 13 residues.

The TCR sequence derives from a young man in good health. The V gene is TRBV18, the J gene TRBJ2-5, with D uncertain. The sample was memory CD4+ T cells sorted from blood. Indicated subset: CD45RA-negative fraction. CDR3 nucleotide sequence: TGTGCCAGCTCACCCCAATACCAAGAGACCCAGTACTTC. Its translation is CASSPQYQETQYF.